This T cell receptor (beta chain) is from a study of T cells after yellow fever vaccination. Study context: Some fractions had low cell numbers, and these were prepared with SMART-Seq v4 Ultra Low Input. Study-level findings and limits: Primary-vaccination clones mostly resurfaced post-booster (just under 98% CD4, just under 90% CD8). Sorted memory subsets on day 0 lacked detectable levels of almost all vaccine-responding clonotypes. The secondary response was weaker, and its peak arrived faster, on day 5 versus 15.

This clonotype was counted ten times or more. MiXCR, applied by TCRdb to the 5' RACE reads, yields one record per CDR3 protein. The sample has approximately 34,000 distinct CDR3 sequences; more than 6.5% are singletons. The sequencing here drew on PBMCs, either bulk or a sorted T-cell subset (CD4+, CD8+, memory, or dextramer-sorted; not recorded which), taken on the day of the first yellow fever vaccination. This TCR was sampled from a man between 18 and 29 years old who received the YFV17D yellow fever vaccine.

In DNA form, the CDR3 reads TGTGCCAGCAAAACCATTAGCTCCTACAATGAGCAGTTCTTC. This codes for CASKTISSYNEQFF. The J gene is TRBJ2-1, the V gene TRBV2; D is unclear. The CDR3 consists of 14 residues. Looked up from germline, CDR1 is SNHLY and CDR2 is FYNNEI. Trimming removed 7 bases from V and 0 bases from J, with 10 bases in between.